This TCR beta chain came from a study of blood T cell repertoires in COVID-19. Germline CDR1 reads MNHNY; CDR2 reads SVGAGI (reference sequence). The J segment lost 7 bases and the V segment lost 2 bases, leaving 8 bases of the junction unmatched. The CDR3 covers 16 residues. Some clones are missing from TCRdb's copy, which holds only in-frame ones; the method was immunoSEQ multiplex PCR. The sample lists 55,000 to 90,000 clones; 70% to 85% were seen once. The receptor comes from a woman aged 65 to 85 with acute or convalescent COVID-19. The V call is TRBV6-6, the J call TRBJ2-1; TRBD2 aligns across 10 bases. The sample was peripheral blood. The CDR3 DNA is TGTGCCAGCAGTTACCTCCCCAGCGGGGGGGCAAATGAGCAGTTCTTC. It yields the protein CASSYLPSGGANEQFF.